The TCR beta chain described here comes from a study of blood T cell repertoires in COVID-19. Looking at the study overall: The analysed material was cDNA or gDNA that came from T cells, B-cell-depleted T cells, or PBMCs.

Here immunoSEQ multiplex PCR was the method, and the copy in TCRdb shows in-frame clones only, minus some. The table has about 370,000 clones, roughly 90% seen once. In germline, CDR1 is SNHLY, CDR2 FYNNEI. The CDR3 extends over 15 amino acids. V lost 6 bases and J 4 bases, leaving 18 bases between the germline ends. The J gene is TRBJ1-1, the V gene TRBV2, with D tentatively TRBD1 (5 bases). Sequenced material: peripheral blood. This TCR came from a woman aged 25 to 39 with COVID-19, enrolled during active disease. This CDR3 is CASSGSRTSPTEAFF. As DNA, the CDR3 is TGTGCCAGCAGCGGGAGCCGGACATCCCCCACTGAAGCTTTCTTT. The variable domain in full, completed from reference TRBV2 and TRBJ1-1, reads EPEVTQTPSHQVTQMGQEVILRCVPISNHLYFYWYRQILGQKVEFLVSFYNNEISEKSEIFDDQFSVERPDGSNFTLKIRSTKLEDSAMYFCASSGSRTSPTEAFFGQGTRLTVV.